These 12 T cell receptor beta chains were sequenced from one sample in a study of cytomegalovirus exposure and HLA in healthy donors. Repertoires were generated with immunoSEQ multiplex PCR, while TCRdb's copy carries only in-frame clones and drops some. Altogether 200,000 to 250,000 clones are present, over 75% being singletons, with the ten largest covering 2%. The source material was PBMCs. The receptors stem from a woman between 18 and 30 years old in good health and CMV-seropositive.

The chain couples TRBV15 to TRBJ2-1; 15 nucleotides line up with TRBD2. The CDR3 consists of 16 residues. The V segment lost 3 bases and the J segment 9 bases; nucleotides outside the gene matches: 6. From germline, CDR1 is LNHNV and CDR2 YYDKDF (reference sequence). The chain's CDR3 is CATSSPLGLAGGEQFF. DNA for the CDR3: TGTGCCACCAGCAGTCCTCTGGGACTAGCGGGAGGTGAGCAGTTCTTC.

The chain couples TRBV6-1 to TRBJ2-1; 9 positions match TRBD2. V gave up 4 bases and J gave up 0 bases; unmatched junction bases: 10. This CDR3 comprises 18 residues. Germline CDR1 MNHNS, CDR2 SASEGT. CDR3 sequence (DNA): TGTGCCAGCAGTGTGGGAGCGGGAGGCCTTTTCTCCTACAATGAGCAGTTCTTC. Translating gives CASSVGAGGLFSYNEQFF.

The chain uses TRBV5-1 and TRBJ2-1; TRBD2 might be the D (5 bases). The CDR3 extends over 15 amino acids. Trimming took 0 bases from V and 5 from J, leaving 12 bases between them. Germline V lookup: CDR1 SGHRS, CDR2 YFSETQ. CDR3 residues: CASSLAVYGDNEQFF. The CDR3 DNA reads as TGCGCCAGCAGCTTGGCCGTGTACGGGGACAATGAGCAGTTCTTC.

The chain couples TRBV19 to TRBJ2-7, with TRBD2 as a possible D gene (7 bases). Germline-derived CDR1 and CDR2 are LNHDA and SQIVND (reference sequence). The ends were cut back, 1 base at V and 2 bases at J, with 12 bases in the middle. The CDR3 runs 15 residues. This CDR3 is CASSIVGGPAYEQYF. Written as DNA, the CDR3 is TGTGCCAGTAGTATAGTCGGGGGGCCCGCCTACGAGCAGTACTTC.

The rearrangement joins TRBV20-1 to TRBJ2-1, with 9 nucleotides matching TRBD1. Losses at the gene ends were 6 bases for V and 12 bases for J; bases not matched to a gene: 6. The germline CDR1 and CDR2 sequences are DFQATT and SNEGSKA (reference sequence). This CDR3 contains 11 residues. CDR3 protein: CSADRGLRQFF. In nucleotides, the CDR3 is TGCAGTGCGGACAGGGGATTGCGGCAGTTCTTC.

The chain links TRBV29-1 to TRBJ1-1; TRBD1 aligns across 8 bases. From germline, CDR1 is SQVTM and CDR2 ANQGSEA. The CDR3 has 13 residues. The V and J ends lost 7 bases and 1 base, in that order; junction bases with no gene match: 5. Here the CDR3 reads CSAMTGANTEAFF. As DNA, the CDR3 is TGCAGCGCCATGACAGGGGCGAACACTGAAGCTTTCTTT.

The rearrangement links TRBV28 to TRBJ2-7, with 7 bases aligning to TRBD2. The CDR3 extends over 14 amino acids. The germline CDR1 and CDR2 sequences are MDHEN and SYDVKM. With V trimmed by 8 bases and J by 2 bases, 9 bases remained unmatched. DNA of the CDR3: TGTGCCAGCCTTTCTAGCGGATTTACCTACGAGCAGTACTTC. It is translated as CASLSSGFTYEQYF.

The chain has TRBV19 and TRBJ2-1; D possibly corresponds to TRBD1 (5 bases). The germline CDR1 and CDR2 sequences are LNHDA and SQIVND (reference sequence). Trimming left V 7 bases short and J 8 bases short, with 15 bases between. The CDR3 has 13 residues. The chain's CDR3 is CASTPRGFDEQFF. CDR3 sequence (DNA): TGTGCCAGTACCCCTAGGGGTTTCGATGAGCAGTTCTTC.

The chain has TRBV10-1 and TRBJ2-1; TRBD2 agrees at 16 bases. The CDR3 totals 18 residues. The V segment lost 6 bases and the J segment 3 bases; nucleotides outside the gene matches: 8. Germline lookup yields CDR1 WNHNN and CDR2 SYGVQD (reference sequence). CDR3 residues: CASSPGLAGGRDYNEQFF. For the CDR3, the DNA is TGCGCCAGCAGCCCGGGACTAGCGGGAGGGCGGGACTACAATGAGCAGTTCTTC.

The chain carries TRBV19 and TRBJ1-2; no firm D call. This CDR3 comprises 13 residues. V lost 4 bases to trimming and J lost 5 bases, with 11 bases between them. Germline CDR1 reads LNHDA; CDR2 reads SQIVND (reference sequence). CDR3 sequence: CASSRAQLYGYTF. The CDR3 coding sequence is TGTGCCAGTAGTAGGGCGCAGCTTTATGGCTACACCTTC.

The chain employs TRBV6-1 and TRBJ2-1; 7 bases agree with TRBD2. V lost 6 bases and J lost 9; bases outside the gene matches: 14. CDR3 size: 15 residues. Germline loops: CDR1 MNHNS, CDR2 SASEGT. The CDR3: CASRDQKGLVREQFF. For the CDR3, the DNA is TGTGCCAGCAGAGACCAAAAAGGACTAGTTCGTGAGCAGTTCTTC.

The chain joins TRBV29-1 to TRBJ1-2, with 7 positions matching TRBD1. Germline V gene sequence: CDR1 SQVTM, CDR2 ANQGSEA. The junction had 4 bases not matched to a gene; V was cut back by 7 bases and J by 5 bases. The CDR3 has 11 amino acids. The CDR3 sequence: CSAPTGYGYTF. In DNA form, the CDR3 reads TGCAGCGCTCCGACAGGGTATGGCTACACCTTC.